The 3 T cell receptor beta chains given below trace back to one sample, sequenced in a study of blood T cell repertoires in COVID-19. Produced via immunoSEQ multiplex PCR; TCRdb's table is partial and in-frame only. The table shows 100,000 to 150,000 clones, with 86% occurring only once. Specimen: PBMCs or T cells enriched from blood (not recorded which). These receptors came from a woman aged 50 to 60 who had recovered from COVID-19.

The genes are TRBV12-5 and TRBJ1-5, with 7 bases fitting TRBD1. The CDR3 consists of 14 residues. V shed 6 bases and J 4 bases; nucleotides not matched to a gene: 6. Germline CDR1 is LGHNT and CDR2 is FRNRAP. The CDR3 protein is CASGTDRFNQPQHF. The CDR3 bases are TGTGCTAGTGGAACGGACAGGTTTAATCAGCCCCAGCATTTT.

The V and J genes are TRBV27 and TRBJ2-7; TRBD1 matches at 8 bases. The CDR3 is 14 residues long. Germline V lookup: CDR1 MNHEY, CDR2 SMNVEV (reference sequence). The trim removed 5 bases at V and 2 bases at J, leaving 5 bases unmatched. CDR3 loop: CASSPGQVTYEQYF. DNA for the CDR3: TGTGCCAGCAGTCCGGGACAGGTCACCTACGAGCAGTACTTC.

This chain links TRBV27 with TRBJ1-1, with D perhaps matching TRBD1 (6 bases). V was cut by 6 bases and J by 0 bases, with 17 bases left in between. The germline V gene encodes CDR1 MNHEY and CDR2 SMNVEV (reference sequence). CDR3 length: 16 residues. This CDR3 reads CASSRDVTGMNTEAFF. CDR3 sequence (DNA): TGTGCCAGCAGCCGCGACGTGACAGGAATGAACACTGAAGCTTTCTTT.